The entry below describes one T cell receptor (beta chain). As handled by the study authors: Estimates of nucleated cell counts were drawn from the amplification of reference gene primers. Using immunoSEQ multiplex PCR, the repertoire was profiled, and TCRdb retains in-frame clones only, with some absent. D and trimming come from the DNA, and the V and J calls and clone size come from that table. The sample contains around 88,000 clones, about 88% of which appear only once. This entry comes from a study of blood T cell repertoires in COVID-19. Overall study context: The analysed material was cDNA or gDNA that came from T cells, B-cell-depleted T cells, or PBMCs.

Material for sequencing was peripheral blood. This clonotype was obtained from a woman of 80 years or more with acute or convalescent COVID-19.

The CDR3 sequence: CASSPLRQGLTYEQYF. DNA of the CDR3: TGTGCCAGCAGTCCCCTCCGACAGGGGCTAACCTACGAGCAGTACTTC. This chain joins TRBV6-6 and TRBJ2-7, with TRBD1 matching over 8 bases. The CDR3 totals 16 residues. Germline V lookup: CDR1 MNHNY, CDR2 SVGAGI (reference sequence). V was pared by 5 bases and J by 2 bases, with 11 bases of the junction left unmatched.